This T cell receptor beta chain was sequenced in a study of shared clonotypes between healthy human individuals. Study-wide results and limits: Shared clonotypes: 4.5% to 6.5% naive CD4, around 3.5% naive CD8, about 2.5% memory CD4, 0.35% to 0.5% memory CD8.

All participating donors were Caucasian adults from Nashville, Tennessee. Germline lookup yields CDR1 SGDLS and CDR2 YYNGEE. V lost 2 bases to trimming and J lost 0 bases, with 8 bases between them. This CDR3 is built from 15 residues. Concerning this clone: Its target is not known.

Roughly 200 ng DNA, around 30,000 T cell genomes, went into each sorted-subset replicate PCR. The table came from immunoSEQ multiplex PCR; TCRdb's copy has only in-frame clones and leaves some out. The table lists more than 2,000,000 clones, roughly nine tenths of them singletons. V is TRBV9 and J is TRBJ2-2; D call uncertain. Input material: naive CD4+ T cells sorted from blood. Subset here: CD45RA+ positively selected. The sequence was collected from a young man in good health. Here the CDR3 reads CASSVRDPNTGELFF. In nucleotides, the CDR3 is TGTGCCAGCAGCGTCCGTGACCCGAACACCGGGGAGCTGTTTTTT. The full variable domain, rest sourced from reference TRBV9 and TRBJ2-2, is DSGVTQTPKHLITATGQRVTLRCSPRSGDLSVYWYQQSLDQGLQFLIQYYNGEERAKGNILERFSAQQFPDLHSELNLSSLELGDSALYFCASSVRDPNTGELFFGEGSRLTVL.